The clone carrying this T cell receptor beta chain was observed at least ten times. Its specificity is unknown. This sample was taken from a study of spatial heterogeneity in lung cancer. Overall study results and limits: Mutation counts in tumors were tracked by counts of expanded intratumoral alpha and beta TCRs.

TCRdb ran MiXCR on the 5' RACE reads and lists one entry per CDR3 protein. The repertoire holds 18,000 or so distinct CDR3 sequences, with under 7% as singletons. Trimming stripped 5 bases from V and 3 bases from J, with 15 bases between. The germline V gene encodes CDR1 LNHNV and CDR2 YYDKDF (reference sequence). The CDR3 length is 15 residues. Time point indicated: sample taken at primary tumor resection. The donors, 70 or so patients with untreated early-stage non-small cell lung cancer, provided the samples. Whole RNA, isolated from tumor, nontumor lung or frozen PBMC, was sequenced without prior sorting.

This chain links TRBV15 with TRBJ2-3; possible D gene TRBD2, 5 bases. This receptor was obtained from a female donor with early-stage non-small cell lung cancer. The input for sequencing was lung tumor tissue, taken at surgery. The CDR3 is CATSGSGLRTDTQYF. For the CDR3, the DNA is TGTGCCACCAGCGGGAGTGGGCTAAGAACAGATACGCAGTATTTT.